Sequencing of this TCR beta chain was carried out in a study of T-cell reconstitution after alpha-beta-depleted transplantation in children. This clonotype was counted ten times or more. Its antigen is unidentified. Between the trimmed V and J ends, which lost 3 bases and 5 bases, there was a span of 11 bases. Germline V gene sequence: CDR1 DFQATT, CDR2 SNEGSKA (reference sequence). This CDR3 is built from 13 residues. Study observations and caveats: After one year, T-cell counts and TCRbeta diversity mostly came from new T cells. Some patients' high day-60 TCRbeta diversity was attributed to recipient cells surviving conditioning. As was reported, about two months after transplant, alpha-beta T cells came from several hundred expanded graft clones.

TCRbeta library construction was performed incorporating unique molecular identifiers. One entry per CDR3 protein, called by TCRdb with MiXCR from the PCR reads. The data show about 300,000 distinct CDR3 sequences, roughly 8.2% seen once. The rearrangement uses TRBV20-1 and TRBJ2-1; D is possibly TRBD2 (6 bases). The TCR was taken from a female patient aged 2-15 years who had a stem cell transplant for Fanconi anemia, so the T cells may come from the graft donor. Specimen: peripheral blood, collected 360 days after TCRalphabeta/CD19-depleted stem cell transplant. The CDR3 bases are TGCAGTGCTAGGGACGGGGGTAACAATGAGCAGTTCTTC. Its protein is CSARDGGNNEQFF.